A selection of T cell receptor beta chains follows, all from one sample in a study of blood T cell repertoires in COVID-19. Libraries were prepared by immunoSEQ multiplex PCR; TCRdb keeps only in-frame clonotypes and omits some of them. The sample shows some 320,000 clones, just under 90% of them seen only once. The sample was peripheral blood. These receptors were obtained from a woman aged 25 to 39 with COVID-19, enrolled during active disease. Each CDR3 is given with its conserved first and last residue. D genes are given only for firm matches. Clone size is given for some rows only: seen once, a few or many times, or a class if the clone is expanded.

CDR3 DNA	CDR3 protein	D gene	J gene	V gene	clone size
TGTGCCAGTAGTGCAGGGGTAACAACTAATGAAAAACTGTTTTTT	CASSAGVTTNEKLFF	-	TRBJ1-4	TRBV19	-
TGTGCCAGCAGCAAAAACCCCGGGACAGACGTCACCGGGGAGCTGTTTTTT	CASSKNPGTDVTGELFF	TRBD1	TRBJ2-2	TRBV11-2	-
TGTGCCAGTAGTATAATGGGGGCAGGTCCTGATGGCTACACCTTC	CASSIMGAGPDGYTF	-	TRBJ1-2	TRBV19	-
TGTGCCAGCAGCCAAAGGGGAGGGAAACTGTTTTTT	CASSQRGGKLFF	-	TRBJ1-4	TRBV13	-
TGTGCCAGCAGCGCGGACAGTCCCGGGGAGCTGTTTTTT	CASSADSPGELFF	-	TRBJ2-2	TRBV13	-
TGTGCCAGCAGTGTCGCAGCGGGGGGCGTTAGGAATGAGCAGTTCTTC	CASSVAAGGVRNEQFF	TRBD2	TRBJ2-1	TRBV6-4	-
TGTGCCAGCAGCTTAGTGAGGACTGAACCGCACTTC	CASSLVRTEPHF	-	TRBJ2-7	TRBV11-2	once
TGTGCCAGCCACCTGAGGACTACCGGGGAGCTGTTTTTT	CASHLRTTGELFF	-	TRBJ2-2	TRBV28	-
TGCGCCAGCAGCTTGGGAGGGACTAGCGGGGCACAAGAGACCCAGTACTTC	CASSLGGTSGAQETQYF	TRBD2	TRBJ2-5	TRBV5-1	-
TGTGCTAGTGGTTTGAAACTAGCGGGGGCCGTCTCCTACAATGAGCAGTTCTTC	CASGLKLAGAVSYNEQFF	TRBD2	TRBJ2-1	TRBV12-5	-
TGTGCCAGCAGACCACAGGGGGCCTACGAGCAGTACTTC	CASRPQGAYEQYF	TRBD1	TRBJ2-7	TRBV2	-
TGTGCCAGCCTATTCTCAAGCTCCTATAATTCACCCCTCCACTTT	CASLFSSSYNSPLHF	-	TRBJ1-6	TRBV6-5	-
TGCGCCAGCAGCAGGTCTCATGAGGCGGTTAAAGAGCAGTTCTTC	CASSRSHEAVKEQFF	-	TRBJ2-1	TRBV5-1	-
TGTGCCAGCAGCTCCCCTCCGTGGACAGAACTATCTGGAAACACCATATATTTT	CASSSPPWTELSGNTIYF	-	TRBJ1-3	TRBV7-6	-
TGTGCCAGCAGCTTAGCCAAGAGACAGAGACTGTGGGAAAAACTGTTTTTT	CASSLAKRQRLWEKLFF	-	TRBJ1-4	TRBV11-3	once
TGTGCCAGCAGCCACCCGGATTCACCCCTCCACTTT	CASSHPDSPLHF	-	TRBJ1-6	TRBV3-1/TRBV3-2	-
TGTGCCAGCACCATACCGGGGGGCCTAATTGAAGCTTTCTTT	CASTIPGGLIEAFF	-	TRBJ1-1	TRBV28	-
TGTGCCAGCAGTTACAGATCCTTTGTGGATGAGCAGTTCTTC	CASSYRSFVDEQFF	-	TRBJ2-1	TRBV27	-
TGCGCCAGCAGCCAAGCCCAGGGTGAAGCTTTCTTT	CASSQAQGEAFF	-	TRBJ1-1	TRBV4-1	once
TGCGCCAGCAGCGAGAGCGCCCGGTATTCACCCCTCCACTTT	CASSESARYSPLHF	-	TRBJ1-6	TRBV5-1	-
TGTGCCAGTAGCCCGCATCCGGGACAGGGAGAAGGTGGCTACACCTTC	CASSPHPGQGEGGYTF	TRBD1	TRBJ1-2	TRBV19	-
TGTGCCAGCAGCGTAGCGGTCCGCAGGGCTGGAAACACCATATATTTT	CASSVAVRRAGNTIYF	-	TRBJ1-3	TRBV9	-
TGTGCCAGCAGCGTTAGAGAGAACACCGGGGAGCTGTTTTTT	CASSVRENTGELFF	-	TRBJ2-2	TRBV9	-
TGTGCCAGCAGCCAAGGGGCGATGAACACTGAAGCTTTCTTT	CASSQGAMNTEAFF	-	TRBJ1-1	TRBV11-2	-
TGTGCCAGCAGCTTGGGTGGGGCCACAGATACGCAGTATTTT	CASSLGGATDTQYF	-	TRBJ2-3	TRBV5-5	-
TGCGCCAGCAGCCAACCCGGGATTGAAGCTTTCTTT	CASSQPGIEAFF	-	TRBJ1-1	TRBV4-1	-
TGTGCCAGCAGCCCAACCGGCTCTGGAAACACCATATATTTT	CASSPTGSGNTIYF	-	TRBJ1-3	TRBV11-3	few
TGTGCCAGCAGTTACTCATTTCGGGACAGGCGCCCGTCCACTCCGTTTTTCCATTCACCCCTCCACTTT	CASSYSFRDRRPSTPFFHSPLHF	TRBD1	TRBJ1-6	TRBV6-8	-
TGTGCCAGCAGCTTAGAGCGGCTATCGTTAGAGACCCAGTACTTC	CASSLERLSLETQYF	-	TRBJ2-5	TRBV11-2	-
TGTGCCAGCAGTGACCGAGCCGGCAGGCCTAATGAAAAACTGTTTTTT	CASSDRAGRPNEKLFF	-	TRBJ1-4	TRBV25-1	-
TGTGCCAGCAGCCAAGGAGGGACAGCTAACTATGGCTACACCTTC	CASSQGGTANYGYTF	TRBD1	TRBJ1-2	TRBV3-1/TRBV3-2	once
TGTGCCAGCAGTTACTCCCCCGGGGGCCAAGAGACCCAGTACTTC	CASSYSPGGQETQYF	-	TRBJ2-5	TRBV6-5	-
TGTGCCAGCAGTTACTCCTCAACTAGACACCATGAGCAGTTCTTC	CASSYSSTRHHEQFF	-	TRBJ2-1	TRBV6-2/TRBV6-3	-
TGTGCCAGCAGCTTAATGGGGGGATGGACAGGGATAGATACGCAGTATTTT	CASSLMGGWTGIDTQYF	TRBD1	TRBJ2-3	TRBV11-2	-
TGTGCCAGCAGCTTAGGGGCAGGGCGCCTCTATGGCTACACCTTC	CASSLGAGRLYGYTF	-	TRBJ1-2	TRBV7-2	-
TGTGCCAGCAGTTCCGGGACAGCCACCCAAGAGACCCAGTACTTC	CASSSGTATQETQYF	TRBD1	TRBJ2-5	TRBV6-6	-
TGTGCCTGCAGCAGTGAACAGGGGGCTGAAGCTTTCTTT	CACSSEQGAEAFF	TRBD1	TRBJ1-1	TRBV2	-
TGTGCCAGCAGTTTGCCCGGGATTTTAAATTCACCCCTCCACTTT	CASSLPGILNSPLHF	-	TRBJ1-6	TRBV6-5	few
TGTGCCAGCAGTCCGACTCGACTAGCGGGCTACGAGCAGTACTTC	CASSPTRLAGYEQYF	TRBD2	TRBJ2-7	TRBV3-1/TRBV3-2	-
TGTGCCAGCAGCTTAGGCGGGACTCACAATGAGCAGTTCTTC	CASSLGGTHNEQFF	-	TRBJ2-1	TRBV7-6	-
TGTGCCACCAGAAAATCAGGGGGGCTCGCCTACAATGAGCAGTTCTTC	CATRKSGGLAYNEQFF	-	TRBJ2-1	TRBV24-1	-
TGCGCCAGCAGCCAAGTTGCGGGGGGGCAGGAGACCCAGTACTTC	CASSQVAGGQETQYF	TRBD2	TRBJ2-5	TRBV4-1	once